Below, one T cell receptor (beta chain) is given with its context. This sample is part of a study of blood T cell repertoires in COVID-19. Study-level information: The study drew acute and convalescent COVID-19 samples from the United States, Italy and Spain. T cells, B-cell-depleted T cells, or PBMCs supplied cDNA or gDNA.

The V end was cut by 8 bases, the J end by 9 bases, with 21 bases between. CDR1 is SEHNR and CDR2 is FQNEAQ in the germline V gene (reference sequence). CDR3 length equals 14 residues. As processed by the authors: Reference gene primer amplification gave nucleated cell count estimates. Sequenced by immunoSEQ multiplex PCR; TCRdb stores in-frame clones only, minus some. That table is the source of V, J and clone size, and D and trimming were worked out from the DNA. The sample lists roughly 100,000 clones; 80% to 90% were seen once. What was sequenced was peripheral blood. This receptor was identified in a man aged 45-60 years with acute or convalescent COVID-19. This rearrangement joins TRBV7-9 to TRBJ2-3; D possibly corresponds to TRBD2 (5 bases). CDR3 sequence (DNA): TGTGCCAGCGACGTCGGGGTCCCGGGGAAAACGCAGTATTTT. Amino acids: CASDVGVPGKTQYF.